Listed here are 27 T cell receptor beta chains from one sample, sequenced in a study of T cell changes during pregnancy in multiple sclerosis. Produced via immunoSEQ multiplex PCR; TCRdb's table is partial and in-frame only. This repertoire shows approximately 21,000 clones, about 85% found once; its top ten account for approximately 14%. Material: CD8+ T cells from peripheral blood mononuclear cells, obtained in the first trimester of pregnancy. The source is a female donor in good health, enrolled as a control in a pregnancy study.

The table lists this clone with a count of one. V usage is TRBV27 and J usage is TRBJ2-3; 7 nucleotides align to TRBD2. Trimming at V came to 2 bases and at J to 4 bases, leaving 0 bases not matched to a gene. The CDR3 runs to 13 residues. Per germline, CDR1 MNHEY and CDR2 SMNVEV (reference sequence). For the CDR3, the DNA is TGTGCCAGCAGTTTAGCGGGGGCAGATACGCAGTATTTT. This codes for CASSLAGADTQYF.

The chain links TRBV28 to TRBJ2-7; D possibly corresponds to TRBD1 (5 bases). The length of the CDR3 is 15 residues. The germline V and J ends were trimmed by 6 bases and 3 bases, with 18 bases remaining between them. Germline V gene sequence: CDR1 MDHEN, CDR2 SYDVKM. The CDR3 sequence: CASSHPVDTHYEQYF. CDR3 DNA: TGTGCCAGCAGCCACCCAGTGGACACCCACTACGAGCAGTACTTC.

This clone is judged medium-sized. The sample contains more than one DNA sequence encoding this CDR3. The V call is TRBV11-2, the J call TRBJ2-2; D is uncertain. CDR1 is SGHAT and CDR2 is FQNNGV in the germline V gene. The V end was cut by 5 bases, the J end by 2 bases, with 3 bases between. This CDR3 has 12 residues. In nucleotides, the CDR3 is TGTGCCAGCAGCCATAACACCGGGGAGCTGTTTTTT. Its translation: CASSHNTGELFF.

This rearrangement joins TRBV28 to TRBJ1-1, with unresolved D. This CDR3 comprises 13 residues. Germline CDR1 is MDHEN and CDR2 is SYDVKM. Trimming left V 3 bases short and J 2 bases short, with 7 bases between. The chain's CDR3 is CASSLGRNTEAFF. CDR3 bases: TGTGCCAGCAGTTTGGGGAGAAACACTGAAGCTTTCTTT.

In regard to this clone: At one of its ends the junction is not consistent with the germline gene, which may arise from a read error. The V and J genes are TRBV6-6 and TRBJ2-7; the D is unclear. The germline V gene encodes CDR1 MNHNY and CDR2 SVGAGI (reference sequence). The CDR3 contains 13 residues. DNA of the CDR3: TGTGCCAGCAATTACAGAGGAAACTACGAGCAGTACTTC. Encoded protein: CASNYRGNYEQYF.

This sequence joins TRBV6-1 and TRBJ1-6; the match to TRBD1 covers 7 bases. Germline V gives CDR1 MNHNS, CDR2 SASEGT. The J segment lost 6 bases and the V segment lost 7 bases, leaving 6 bases of the junction unmatched. This CDR3 is built from 14 residues. The CDR3: CASIDRALNSPLHF. The CDR3 DNA is TGTGCCAGCATCGACAGGGCCCTTAATTCACCCCTCCACTTT.

The V call is TRBV19, the J call TRBJ2-4; 7 positions match TRBD1. Germline V gene lookup returns CDR1 LNHDA and CDR2 SQIVND (reference sequence). The length of the CDR3 is 16 residues. Trimming cost V 5 bases and J 7 bases; bases outside gene matches: 14. In nucleotides, the CDR3 is TGTGCCAGTAGTTCAAAATTTCTCGACAGGGACAACATTCAGTACTTC. Its protein product is CASSSKFLDRDNIQYF.

This CDR3 is CAAHGGHWEQYF. The CDR3 DNA reads TGTGCAGCTCATGGGGGCCATTGGGAGCAGTACTTC. The chain employs TRBV12-1 and TRBJ2-7; the DNA was not used to check the table's D call, TRBD1. TRBV12-1 is a documented pseudogene. The CDR3 is made up of 12 amino acids.

This clone was detected once. DNA for the CDR3: TGCAGCGTTGTACGCCTTAAGGGGAATGAGCAGTTCTTC. This translates into CSVVRLKGNEQFF. The chain employs TRBV29-1 and TRBJ2-1; a possible D gene is TRBD1 (5 bases). Per the germline V gene, CDR1 is SQVTM and CDR2 is ANQGSEA. The CDR3 is 13 residues long. The germline V and J ends were trimmed by 4 bases and 7 bases, with 14 bases remaining between them.

The chain recombines TRBV9 with TRBJ2-7, with TRBD1 matching over 9 bases. The CDR3 is made up of 16 amino acids. J gave up 5 bases and V 4 bases, and 13 bases lay outside the gene matches. Germline CDR1 is SGDLS and CDR2 is YYNGEE. The CDR3 sequence: CASSPPSGQGVHEQYF. DNA for the CDR3: TGTGCCAGCAGCCCGCCCTCGGGACAGGGTGTCCACGAGCAGTACTTC.

V and J are TRBV6-6 and TRBJ2-3; 10 nucleotides agree with TRBD1. V gave up 2 bases and J gave up 3 bases; unmatched junction bases: 5. Per germline, CDR1 MNHNY and CDR2 SVGAGI (reference sequence). The CDR3 spans 16 residues. Written as DNA, the CDR3 is TGTGCCAGCAGTTACCAACCGGGACAGGGGACAGATACGCAGTATTTT. This sequence encodes CASSYQPGQGTDTQYF.

CDR3 bases: TGCAGCGTTCACGGACAGGGAGAGGGAGCTTTCTTT. The encoded protein is CSVHGQGEGAFF. V usage is TRBV29-1 and J usage is TRBJ1-1; 8 bases align to TRBD1. With V trimmed by 5 bases and J by 10 bases, 9 bases remained unmatched. CDR3 length: 12 amino acids. Germline assignment: CDR1 SQVTM and CDR2 ANQGSEA.

J is TRBJ1-4 and V is TRBV7-9; possibly TRBD1 for D (6 bases). Germline assignment: CDR1 SEHNR and CDR2 FQNEAQ (reference sequence). Between the trimmed V and J ends, which lost 5 bases and 8 bases, there was a span of 18 bases. The CDR3 is 15 residues long. The CDR3 spells CASSTNRARDEKLFF. In DNA, the CDR3 is TGTGCCAGCAGCACCAACAGGGCCAGGGACGAAAAACTGTTTTTT.

The chain recombines TRBV19 with TRBJ1-2; TRBD1 agrees at 9 bases. CDR3 size: 13 residues. Germline CDR1 LNHDA, CDR2 SQIVND (reference sequence). Germline trimming cut 9 bases from V and 4 bases from J; bases unmatched to any gene: 6. CDR3 protein: CASSGTGFYGYTF. In DNA form, the CDR3 reads TGTGCCAGCTCCGGGACAGGGTTCTATGGCTACACCTTC.

V is TRBV23-1 and J is TRBJ1-1; D is perhaps TRBD1 (6 bases). TRBV23-1 is marked as an open reading frame, function uncertain. The V end was cut by 3 bases, the J end by 1 base, with 15 bases between. This CDR3 contains 16 residues. CDR3 sequence (DNA): TGCGCCAGCAGTCATAGGTCTGACAGGCAGAACACTGAAGCTTTCTTT. It codes for CASSHRSDRQNTEAFF.

The chain combines TRBV27 with TRBJ2-2; 11 bases align to TRBD2. Per the germline V gene, CDR1 is MNHEY and CDR2 is SMNVEV (reference sequence). After removal of 2 bases from V and 0 bases from J, the junction contained 11 bases not matched to a gene. There are 20 residues in the CDR3. The CDR3 DNA is TGTGCCAGCAGTTTAGATTTCCGACTAGCGGGAATCTCGAACACCGGGGAGCTGTTTTTT. The encoded protein is CASSLDFRLAGISNTGELFF.

The chain couples TRBV9 to TRBJ2-1; no clear D. The CDR3 is 12 residues long. Germline V CDR1 and CDR2: SGDLS, YYNGEE. V gave up 3 bases and J gave up 9 bases, with 10 bases separating them. CDR3 nucleotides: TGTGCCAGCAGCGCTCTTGAGCCTGAGCAGTTCTTC. Protein: CASSALEPEQFF. The full variable domain, rest sourced from reference TRBV9 and TRBJ2-1, is DSGVTQTPKHLITATGQRVTLRCSPRSGDLSVYWYQQSLDQGLQFLIQYYNGEERAKGNILERFSAQQFPDLHSELNLSSLELGDSALYFCASSALEPEQFFGPGTRLTVL.

The CDR3 loop is CASSPPGQGRYEQYF. The CDR3 DNA reads TGCGCCAGCAGCCCGCCAGGGCAGGGTCGATACGAGCAGTACTTC. The V gene is TRBV5-1, the J gene TRBJ2-7, with a tentative D call TRBD1 (5 bases). In germline, CDR1 is SGHRS, CDR2 YFSETQ. The germline V and J ends were trimmed by 4 bases and 4 bases, with 18 bases remaining between them. This CDR3 has 15 residues.

This rearrangement joins TRBV30 to TRBJ2-1, with D perhaps matching TRBD1 (5 bases). Germline values: CDR1 GTSNPN, CDR2 SVGIG (reference sequence). Trimming took 1 base from V and 4 from J, leaving 8 bases between them. The CDR3 runs 13 residues. This CDR3 reads CAWSGQTYNEQFF. CDR3 bases: TGTGCCTGGAGTGGACAGACTTACAATGAGCAGTTCTTC. Full variable domain (rest looked up from reference TRBV30 and TRBJ2-1): SQTIHQWPATLVQPVGSPLSLECTVEGTSNPNLYWYRQAAGRGLQLLFYSVGIGQISSEVPQNLSASRPQDRQFILSSKKLLLSDSGFYLCAWSGQTYNEQFFGPGTRLTVL.

This clone was observed a single time. The rearrangement uses TRBV27 and TRBJ2-7, with a tentative D call TRBD2 (6 bases). This CDR3 comprises 17 residues. The ends were cut back, 5 bases at V and 5 bases at J, with 25 bases in the middle. In germline, CDR1 is MNHEY, CDR2 SMNVEV (reference sequence). Here the CDR3 reads CASSPGGKGRSNDEQYF. The DNA for the CDR3 is TGTGCCAGCAGTCCTGGGGGGAAGGGACGGTCCAACGACGAGCAGTACTTC.

This clone was detected only once. The chain has TRBV7-9 and TRBJ2-7, with 13 bases that match TRBD2. CDR1 SEHNR and CDR2 FQNEAQ come from the germline V gene (reference sequence). V dropped 5 bases and J dropped 4; count of bases not matched to a gene: 5. The CDR3 totals 15 residues. CDR3 residues: CASSPRLAGGYEQYF. CDR3 sequence (DNA): TGTGCCAGCAGCCCGCGACTAGCGGGAGGATACGAGCAGTACTTC.

The rearrangement joins TRBV5-4 to TRBJ1-2; D gene uncertain. The CDR3 consists of 14 residues. Trimming left V 1 base short and J 8 bases short, with 15 bases between. Germline-derived CDR1 and CDR2 are SGHNT and YYREEE (reference sequence). CDR3 DNA: TGTGCCAGCAGCTTGCAACTAGGTAATAAAGGCTACACCTTC. This encodes CASSLQLGNKGYTF.

The chain couples TRBV27 to TRBJ1-2, with D perhaps TRBD1 (6 bases). This CDR3 contains 12 residues. CDR1 is MNHEY and CDR2 is SMNVEV in the germline V gene (reference sequence). Trimming left V 6 bases short and J 4 bases short, with 9 bases between. As DNA, the CDR3 is TGTGCCAGCAGGTCAGGGGCCTATGGCTACACCTTC. Amino acids: CASRSGAYGYTF.

V is TRBV6-6 and J is TRBJ2-7; the D gene is possibly TRBD1 (6 bases). V was pared by 2 bases and J by 5 bases, with 16 bases between. CDR1 is MNHNY and CDR2 is SVGAGI in the germline V gene (reference sequence). There are 15 residues in the CDR3. CDR3 sequence: CASSYMGAGQNEQYF. The CDR3 nucleotides read TGTGCCAGCAGTTACATGGGGGCCGGCCAGAACGAGCAGTACTTC.

The rearrangement uses TRBV2 and TRBJ2-7; 12 nucleotides line up with TRBD1. The CDR3 extends over 19 amino acids. Germline V gene data show CDR1 as SNHLY and CDR2 as FYNNEI. The ends lost 7 bases at V and 0 bases at J; junction bases unmatched: 16. The CDR3 protein is CASIPIPGQGASLSYEQYF. Here the CDR3 DNA reads TGTGCCAGCATTCCTATACCGGGACAGGGGGCTTCCCTCTCCTACGAGCAGTACTTC.

As concerns this clone: A read error is possible here, since a much larger clone lies one base away. The chain has TRBV18 and TRBJ1-3; weak D call: TRBD1 (6 bases). Per the germline V gene, CDR1 is KGHSH and CDR2 is LQKENI. CDR3 length: 16 amino acids. As DNA, the CDR3 is TGTGCCAGCCCACCACTGGGGGCGGCTGCTGGAAACACCATATATTTT. Protein: CASPPLGAAAGNTIYF.

This clone showed up just a few times. The rearrangement joins TRBV6-4 to TRBJ1-1; 7 bases map to TRBD1. The length of the CDR3 is 15 residues. V lost 5 bases and J lost 5; bases outside the gene matches: 11. Germline CDR1 is MRHNA and CDR2 is SNTAGT. CDR3 sequence: CASSYTPDRDTEAFF. The DNA for the CDR3 is TGTGCCAGCAGTTACACGCCCGACAGGGATACTGAAGCTTTCTTT.